This entry is about one T cell receptor (beta chain). This sample is part of a study of blood T cell repertoires in COVID-19. Study background: From the United States, Italy and Spain came samples of acute and convalescent COVID-19. The cDNA or gDNA used as material had been derived from T cells, B-cell-depleted T cells, or PBMCs.

Per the authors' pipeline: Scientists estimated how many nucleated cells there were by amplifying reference gene primers. TCRdb's copy holds only in-frame clones and misses some; the assay was immunoSEQ multiplex PCR. D and trimming come from the DNA, and the V and J calls and clone size come from that table. The sample has under 100,000 clones, about nine tenths seen once. V lost 5 bases and J 7 bases, leaving 11 bases between the germline ends. The CDR3 runs 13 residues. Germline V gene sequence: CDR1 SEHNR, CDR2 FQNEAQ (reference sequence). V gene TRBV7-9 combines with J gene TRBJ1-4; D is ambiguous. Sequencing input: peripheral blood. The sequence was obtained from a man in his fifties or sixties with acute or convalescent COVID-19. The CDR3 region has the DNA TGTGCCAGCAGCCCTGGGCGTCGTGAAAAACTGTTTTTT. Amino acid sequence: CASSPGRREKLFF. Supplemented by reference TRBV7-9 and TRBJ1-4, the full variable domain reads DTGVSQNPRHKITKRGQNVTFRCDPISEHNRLYWYRQTLGQGPEFLTYFQNEAQLEKSRLLSDRFSAERPKGSFSTLEIQRTEQGDSAMYLCASSPGRREKLFFGSGTQLSVL.